Below are 8 T cell receptor beta chains sequenced from a single sample in a study of blood T cell repertoires in COVID-19. Measured with immunoSEQ multiplex PCR; TCRdb has only the in-frame clones, and not every one. The data hold a few hundred thousand clones, with around 90% observed a single time. The sequencing sample was made of PBMCs or T cells enriched from blood (not recorded which). The receptors here all came from a woman between 40 and 50 years old who had been exposed to COVID-19.

The rearrangement joins TRBV6-5 to TRBJ1-3, with D perhaps TRBD1 (5 bases). Trimming pared 9 bases from V and 0 bases from J, leaving 9 bases between. Germline-derived CDR1 and CDR2 are MNHEY and SVGAGI. CDR3 length equals 13 residues. The CDR3: CASDSPSGNTIYF. The CDR3 region has the DNA TGTGCCAGTGACAGTCCCTCTGGAAACACCATATATTTT.

The V call is TRBV11-1, the J call TRBJ1-4, with 8 nucleotides matching TRBD1. This CDR3 comprises 12 residues. Trimming at V came to 5 bases and at J to 10 bases, leaving 3 bases not matched to a gene. Germline loops: CDR1 SGHAT, CDR2 FQDESV (reference sequence). The CDR3 region has the DNA TGTGCCAGCAGCGGCGACAGGGGAAAACTGTTTTTT. The encoded protein is CASSGDRGKLFF.

This chain links TRBV20-1 with TRBJ2-6; D is possibly TRBD1 (5 bases). From germline, CDR1 is DFQATT and CDR2 SNEGSKA (reference sequence). V was shortened by 3 bases and J by 0 bases, with 12 bases between the two germline ends. This CDR3 contains 16 residues. In nucleotides, the CDR3 is TGCAGTGCTAGTGCCTCAGGGATCTCTGGGGCCAACGTCCTGACTTTC. This translates into CSASASGISGANVLTF.

The genes are TRBV7-2 and TRBJ1-4; D gene unclear. Trimming removed 3 bases from V and 8 bases from J, with 10 bases in between. The germline CDR1 and CDR2 sequences are SGHTA and FQGNSA. The CDR3 has 13 amino acids. The CDR3 nucleotides read TGTGCCAGCAGCTTGACTCCAAGGGAAAAACTGTTTTTT. Its protein product is CASSLTPREKLFF.

The chain recombines TRBV9 with TRBJ1-6; 11 bases are shared with TRBD1. V was clipped by 0 bases and J by 9 bases; unmatched bases: 8. The CDR3 contains 17 residues. Germline V gene sequence: CDR1 SGDLS, CDR2 YYNGEE. This CDR3 is CASSVGRGTGGSSPLHF. Written as DNA, the CDR3 is TGTGCCAGCAGCGTAGGGCGGGGGACAGGGGGAAGTTCACCCCTCCACTTT.

The gene calls are TRBV7-8 and TRBJ1-5, with TRBD1 as a possible D gene (5 bases). V dropped 5 bases and J dropped 7 bases, with 18 bases sitting between them. CDR1 is SGHVS and CDR2 is FQNEAQ in the germline V gene. The CDR3 runs to 15 residues. DNA for the CDR3: TGTGCCAGCAGCCCCTTACCGGGGGTTGGACAGCCCCAGCATTTT. It encodes CASSPLPGVGQPQHF. Using reference TRBV7-8 and TRBJ1-5 for the parts outside the CDR3, the full variable domain is GAGVSQSPRYKVAKRGQDVALRCDPISGHVSLFWYQQALGQGPEFLTYFQNEAQLDKSGLPSDRFFAERPEGSVSTLKIQRTQQEDSAVYLCASSPLPGVGQPQHFGDGTRLSIL.

In regard to this clone: At the DNA level, this CDR3 is encoded by other sequences in the same sample as well. The chain links TRBV5-1 to TRBJ2-3; 11 nucleotides match TRBD1. Germline V gives CDR1 SGHRS, CDR2 YFSETQ. Trimming at V came to 4 bases and at J to 3 bases, leaving 1 base not matched to a gene. CDR3 length equals 14 residues. The CDR3 loop reads CASSRDRGTDTQYF. DNA for the CDR3: TGCGCCAGCAGCCGGGACAGGGGGACAGATACGCAGTATTTT.

This clone was observed a single time. The chain employs TRBV27 and TRBJ1-5; D uncertain. V lost 5 bases, J lost 4 bases, and 12 bases lay in between. The CDR3 covers 14 residues. CDR1 MNHEY and CDR2 SMNVEV come from the germline V gene (reference sequence). The CDR3 reads CASSQPGKNQPQHF. The CDR3 coding sequence is TGTGCCAGCAGTCAACCCGGGAAGAATCAGCCCCAGCATTTT.